The sequence of this TCR beta chain was determined in a study of blood T cell repertoires in COVID-19. Study summary: Sites in the United States, Italy and Spain provided acute and convalescent COVID-19 samples. Sources were T cells, B-cell-depleted T cells, or PBMCs; the material itself was cDNA or gDNA.

The authors' processing: Researchers report that nucleated cell counts were estimated from reference gene primer amplification. Produced via immunoSEQ multiplex PCR; TCRdb's table is partial and in-frame only. V and J calls and clone size are as listed in that table; D and trimming were resolved from the DNA. The sample carries about 50,000 clones, around 89% recorded once. The CDR3 totals 13 residues. V shed 6 bases and J shed 0 bases, with 9 bases lying between them. Germline V gives CDR1 SGDLS, CDR2 YYNGEE. The chain carries TRBV9 and TRBJ1-1; D is unresolved. The sample comprised peripheral blood. This receptor was taken from a man aged 45 to 65 with active COVID-19. CDR3 region: CASNREMNTEAFF. The CDR3 DNA reads TGTGCCAGCAATCGAGAGATGAACACTGAAGCTTTCTTT.